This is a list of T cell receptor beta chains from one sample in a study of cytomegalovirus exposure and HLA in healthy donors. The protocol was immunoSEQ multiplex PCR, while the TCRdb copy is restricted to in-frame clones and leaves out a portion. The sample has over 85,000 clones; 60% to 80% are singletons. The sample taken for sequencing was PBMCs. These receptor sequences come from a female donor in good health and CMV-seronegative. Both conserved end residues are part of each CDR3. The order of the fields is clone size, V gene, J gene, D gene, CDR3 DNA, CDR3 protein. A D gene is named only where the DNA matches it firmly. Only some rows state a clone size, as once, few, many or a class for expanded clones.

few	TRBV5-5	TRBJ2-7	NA	TGTGCCAGCAGCTTGGGGCCGGCGTGGAGTTACGAGCAGTACTTC	CASSLGPAWSYEQYF
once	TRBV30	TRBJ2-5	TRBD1	TGTGCCTGGAGGGAAAAGGGACAGGGAGAGACCCAGTACTTC	CAWREKGQGETQYF
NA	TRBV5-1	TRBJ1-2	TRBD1	TGCGCCAGCAGCCCTATACAGGGGGCAGCTGGCTACACCTTC	CASSPIQGAAGYTF
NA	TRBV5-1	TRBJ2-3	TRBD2	TGCGCCAGCAGCCCGGCGCGGGGGGGCTATAACACAGATGCGCAGTATTTT	CASSPARGGYNTDAQYF
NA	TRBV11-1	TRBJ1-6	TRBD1	TGTGCCAGCAGCTCCCGGGACAGACTATATAATTCACCCCTCCACTTT	CASSSRDRLYNSPLHF
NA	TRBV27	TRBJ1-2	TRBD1	TGTGCCAGCAGTTACCGGGACAGGGGATATGGCTACACCTTC	CASSYRDRGYGYTF
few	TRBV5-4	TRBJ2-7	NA	TGTGCCAGCAGCTTGACAGGGACCTCTGACGAGCAGTACTTC	CASSLTGTSDEQYF
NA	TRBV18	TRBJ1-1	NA	TGTGCCAGCTCACCTGGCTTGGAGGGGATAGAAGCTTTCTTT	CASSPGLEGIEAFF
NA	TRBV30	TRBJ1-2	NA	TGTGCCTGGAGTGTACAAGGGAGAAACTATGGCTACACCTTC	CAWSVQGRNYGYTF
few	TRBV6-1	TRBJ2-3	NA	TGTGCCAGCAGTGTGGGGAGGAACACAGATACGCAGTATTTT	CASSVGRNTDTQYF
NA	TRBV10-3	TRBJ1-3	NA	TGTGCCATCAGTGATTGGAGGGAATACTCTGGAAACACCATATATTTT	CAISDWREYSGNTIYF
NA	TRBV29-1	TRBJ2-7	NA	TGCAGCGTTGAAGACGTGGGCAGCTACGAGCAGTACTTC	CSVEDVGSYEQYF
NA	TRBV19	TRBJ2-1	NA	TGTGCCAGTAGTCTGGGGACTAATGAGCAGTTCTTC	CASSLGTNEQFF
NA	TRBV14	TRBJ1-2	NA	TGTGCCAGCAGCCAAAGACAGTCTAACTATGGCTACACCTTC	CASSQRQSNYGYTF
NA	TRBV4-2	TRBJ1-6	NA	TGTGCCAGCAGCCCCCTGGAGTCGATTTCTAATTCACCCCTCCACTTT	CASSPLESISNSPLHF
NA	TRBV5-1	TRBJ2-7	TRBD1	TGCGCCAGCAGCTCGTCCGGGACAGGAATGCTCGAGCAGTACTTC	CASSSSGTGMLEQYF
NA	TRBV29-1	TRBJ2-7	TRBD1	TGCAGCGCCACCGGGACAGAGCGTTACGAGCAGTACTTC	CSATGTERYEQYF
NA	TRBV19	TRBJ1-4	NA	TGTGCCAGTAGTACCCCGCGGTCTAACGGAGGTAATGAAAAACTGTTTTTT	CASSTPRSNGGNEKLFF
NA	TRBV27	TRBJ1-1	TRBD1	TGTGCCAGCAGTTCCCGAAGACAGGGTTACACTGAAGCTTTCTTT	CASSSRRQGYTEAFF
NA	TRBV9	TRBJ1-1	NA	TGTGCCAACAGCGGGTTACAGGGAAAGTACGGGAACACTGAAGCTTTCTTT	CANSGLQGKYGNTEAFF
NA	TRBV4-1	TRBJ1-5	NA	TGCGCCAGCAGCCAAGATCCGGGATATAGCAATCAGCCCCAGCATTTT	CASSQDPGYSNQPQHF
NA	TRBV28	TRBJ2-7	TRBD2	TGTGCCAGCCTAGGAGGGGGCGCGGGACTAGCGGGGGAGCAGTACTTC	CASLGGGAGLAGEQYF
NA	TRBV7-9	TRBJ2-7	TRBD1	TGTGCCAGCAGCTTATCGGGACAGTCCTACGAGCAGTACTTC	CASSLSGQSYEQYF
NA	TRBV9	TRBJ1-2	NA	TGTGCCAGCAGCCCCCGGACAAGCGCTAACTATGGCTACACCTTC	CASSPRTSANYGYTF
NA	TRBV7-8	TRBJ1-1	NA	TGTGCCAGCAGCTGGGGACAACTAGTTAACACTGAAGCTTTCTTT	CASSWGQLVNTEAFF
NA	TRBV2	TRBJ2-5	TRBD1	TGTGCCAGCAGCCGACAGGGTGGGGAGACCCAGTACTTC	CASSRQGGETQYF
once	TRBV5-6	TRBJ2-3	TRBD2	TGTGCCAGCAGCTTGGGACTAGCGGGGGGCAGCACAGATACGCAGTATTTT	CASSLGLAGGSTDTQYF
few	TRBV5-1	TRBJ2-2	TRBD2	TGCGCCACCAGCCAGCTAGCGGGAGGCCTAACGTCGAACACCGGGGAGCTGTTTTTT	CATSQLAGGLTSNTGELFF
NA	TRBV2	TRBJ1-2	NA	TGTGCCAGCAGAGGCAGGGGAACCCGGGGCGATGGCTACACCTTC	CASRGRGTRGDGYTF
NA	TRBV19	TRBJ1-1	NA	TGTGCCAGTAGTATCCCGGCAGGATTGGACACTGAAGCTTTCTTT	CASSIPAGLDTEAFF
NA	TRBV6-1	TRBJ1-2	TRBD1	TGTGCCAGTACGTTCGGTGGACAGGGGGTTGGCTACACCTTC	CASTFGGQGVGYTF
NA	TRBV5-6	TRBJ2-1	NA	TGTGCCAGCAGCCGGGACTTCAATGAGCAGTTCTTC	CASSRDFNEQFF
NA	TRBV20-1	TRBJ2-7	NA	TGCAGTGCTATCGACAACTACGAGCAGTACTTC	CSAIDNYEQYF
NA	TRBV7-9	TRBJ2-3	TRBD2	TGTGCCAGCAGCTTCGGACTAGCGGGAGGCACAGATACGCAGTATTTT	CASSFGLAGGTDTQYF
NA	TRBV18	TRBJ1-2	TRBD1	TGTGCCAGCTCAGGGGACAGCCTTCGCTATGGCTACACCTTC	CASSGDSLRYGYTF
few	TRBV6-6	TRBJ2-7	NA	TGTGCCAGCAGCCCGACAGGATCCTACGAGCAGTACTTC	CASSPTGSYEQYF
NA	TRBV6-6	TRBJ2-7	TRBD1	TGTGCCAGCAGTTCAGGGGGCCGAAACGAGCAGTACTTC	CASSSGGRNEQYF
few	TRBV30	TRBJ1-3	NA	TGTGCCTGGAGTGGAGGGCTAGGAAACACCATATATTTT	CAWSGGLGNTIYF
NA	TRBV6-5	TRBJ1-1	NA	TGTGCCATCAGTGCCCGTGTGGCCATGAACACTGAAGCTTTCTTT	CAISARVAMNTEAFF
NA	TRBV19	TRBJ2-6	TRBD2	TGTGCCAGTACCTCATGGGGAGGGCCTGGGGCCAACGTCCTGACTTTC	CASTSWGGPGANVLTF
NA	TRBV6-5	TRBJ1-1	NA	TGTGCCAGTACTAGACGGTTAAACACTGAAGCTTTCTTT	CASTRRLNTEAFF
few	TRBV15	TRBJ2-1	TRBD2	TGTGCCACCAGCAGAGCCGGGACTAGCGGGTTCAATGAGCAGTTCTTC	CATSRAGTSGFNEQFF
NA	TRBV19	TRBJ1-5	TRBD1	TGTGCCAGTAGTATACGTCCCGGGACAGGGAGAAATTCCAATCAGCCCCAGCATTTT	CASSIRPGTGRNSNQPQHF
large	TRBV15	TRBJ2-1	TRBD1	TGTGCCACCAGCAGAGATCGTCAGGGGGCCAATGAGCAGTTCTTC	CATSRDRQGANEQFF
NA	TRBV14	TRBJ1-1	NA	TGTGCCAGCAGCCCCCCCTCCGCTGAAGCTTTCTTT	CASSPPSAEAFF
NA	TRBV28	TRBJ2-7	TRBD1	TGTGCCAGCTCGGTACCGACAGGGGCTCGACACGAGCAGTACTTC	CASSVPTGARHEQYF
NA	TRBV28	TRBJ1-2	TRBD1	TGTGCCAGCAGTTTACCCGCCCCGGGACAGGTTTATTATGGCTACACCTTC	CASSLPAPGQVYYGYTF
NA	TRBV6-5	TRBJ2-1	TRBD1	TGTGCCAGCAGCCTCGACAGGGCTCGAGAGCAGTTCTTC	CASSLDRAREQFF
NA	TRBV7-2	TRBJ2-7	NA	TGTGCCAGCAGCTCCTTAGCGTGGGAAGCCAACGAGCAGTACTTC	CASSSLAWEANEQYF
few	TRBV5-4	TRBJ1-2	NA	TGTGCCAGCAGCTTATCTGGGGGCAAATTCCATGGCTACACCTTC	CASSLSGGKFHGYTF
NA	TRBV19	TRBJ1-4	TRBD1	TGTGCCAGTAACACACCGGGACAGACCTATGAAAAACTGTTTTTT	CASNTPGQTYEKLFF